This TCR beta chain appears in the sequencing data of a study of blood T cell repertoires in COVID-19. Across the study: Acute-phase and convalescent COVID-19 samples originated in the United States, Italy and Spain.

Authors' methods: Quantification of nucleated cells was approximated via reference gene primer amplification. The protocol was immunoSEQ multiplex PCR, while the TCRdb copy is restricted to in-frame clones and leaves out a portion. V and J calls and clone size are copied from that table; D and trimming were computed from the DNA. The table shows 250,000 to 300,000 clones, with about nine tenths occurring only once. Membership in each cohort depended on participant-reported clinical history. Either two negative PCRs, clearance, or symptom resolution qualified Cohort 3 donors as recovered. Per germline, CDR1 SGHNT and CDR2 YYREEE (reference sequence). V trimming: 3 bases; J trimming: 4 bases; junction bases outside the gene matches: 7. The CDR3 length is 16 residues.

The chain combines TRBV5-4 with TRBJ2-2; the match to TRBD2 covers 9 bases. This receptor was identified in a woman in her thirties or forties who had recovered from COVID-19. Material: PBMCs or T cells enriched from blood (not recorded which). CDR3 amino acids: CASSSIAGAGTGELFF. The CDR3 nucleotides read TGTGCCAGCAGCTCCATAGCGGGGGCTGGCACCGGGGAGCTGTTTTTT.